This T cell receptor (beta chain) comes out of a study of blood T cell repertoires in COVID-19. Study-wide background: Sites in the United States, Italy and Spain provided acute and convalescent COVID-19 samples. T cells, B-cell-depleted T cells, or PBMCs provided the cDNA or gDNA that served as material.

Authors' methods: Amplification with reference gene primers provided the estimates of nucleated cell counts. Assay used: immunoSEQ multiplex PCR; TCRdb lists only in-frame clones, some missing. The V and J calls and the clone size are those of that table, but D and trimming were determined from the DNA. The sample contains about 220,000 clones, 80% to 90% of which appear only once. The CDR3 has 14 amino acids. Trimming removed 1 base at V and 12 bases at J, with 18 bases between. Looked up from germline, CDR1 is SGHTA and CDR2 is FQGNSA. Clinical histories supplied by participants themselves formed the basis of cohort assignment.

The receptor was derived from a woman in her 50s with acute COVID-19. The chain uses TRBV7-2 and TRBJ1-1; TRBD1 might be the D (6 bases). Sequenced input: PBMCs or T cells enriched from blood (not recorded which). The CDR3: CASSLERTGPTTFF. The CDR3 DNA sequence: TGTGCCAGCAGCTTAGAAAGAACAGGGCCGACGACTTTCTTT.